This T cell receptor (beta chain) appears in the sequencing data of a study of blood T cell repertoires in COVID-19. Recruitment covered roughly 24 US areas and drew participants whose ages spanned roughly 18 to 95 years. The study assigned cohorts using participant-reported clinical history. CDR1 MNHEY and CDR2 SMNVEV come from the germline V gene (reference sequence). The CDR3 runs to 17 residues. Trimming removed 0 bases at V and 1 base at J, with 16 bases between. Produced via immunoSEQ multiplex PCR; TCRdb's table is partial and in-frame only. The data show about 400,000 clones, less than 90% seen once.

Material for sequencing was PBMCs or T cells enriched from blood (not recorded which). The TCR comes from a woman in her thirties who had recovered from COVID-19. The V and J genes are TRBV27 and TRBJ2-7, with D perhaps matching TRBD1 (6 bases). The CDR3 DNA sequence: TGTGCCAGCAGTTTATCCGGGCGTGGGGGCGGGTCCTACGAGCAGTACTTC. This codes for CASSLSGRGGGSYEQYF.